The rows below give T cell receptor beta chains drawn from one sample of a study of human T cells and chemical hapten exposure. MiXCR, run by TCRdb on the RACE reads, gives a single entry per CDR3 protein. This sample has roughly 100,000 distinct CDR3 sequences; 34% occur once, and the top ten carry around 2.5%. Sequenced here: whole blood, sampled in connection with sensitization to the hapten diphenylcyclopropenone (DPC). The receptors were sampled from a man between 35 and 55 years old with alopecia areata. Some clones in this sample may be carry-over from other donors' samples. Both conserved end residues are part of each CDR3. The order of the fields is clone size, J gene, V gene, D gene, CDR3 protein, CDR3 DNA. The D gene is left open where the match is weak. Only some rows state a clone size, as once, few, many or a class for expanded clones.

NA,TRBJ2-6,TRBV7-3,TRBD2,CASRTGLAASGANVLTF,TGTGCCAGCAGGACGGGACTAGCGGCCTCTGGGGCCAACGTCCTGACTTTC
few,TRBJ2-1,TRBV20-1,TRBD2,CSASFPSGRTSSYNEQFF,TGCAGTGCTAGTTTCCCTAGCGGGAGGACGAGCTCCTACAATGAGCAGTTCTTC
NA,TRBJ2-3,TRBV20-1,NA,CSARIFSAGTTDTQYF,TGCAGTGCTAGGATTTTTTCAGCAGGGACGACAGATACGCAGTATTTT
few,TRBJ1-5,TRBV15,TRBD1,CATSRAEGQRNQPQHF,TGTGCCACCAGCAGAGCGGAGGGACAGAGGAATCAGCCCCAGCATTTT
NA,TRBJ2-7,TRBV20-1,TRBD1,CSASRLGQGLSYEQYF,TGCAGTGCTAGTCGTCTAGGACAGGGACTCTCCTACGAGCAGTACTTC
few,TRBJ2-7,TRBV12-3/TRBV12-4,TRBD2,CASSSGSTSGEQYF,TGTGCCAGCAGTAGCGGGAGTACCTCGGGCGAGCAGTACTTC
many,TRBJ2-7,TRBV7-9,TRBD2,CASSLAGDYSYEQYF,TGTGCCAGCAGCTTAGCCGGGGACTACTCCTACGAGCAGTACTTC
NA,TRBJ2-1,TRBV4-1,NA,CASSWRRGRPDEQFF,TGCGCCAGCAGCTGGCGGAGGGGACGTCCGGATGAGCAGTTCTTC
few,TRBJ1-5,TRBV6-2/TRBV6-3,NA,CASSPEAAPQHF,TGTGCCAGCAGTCCCGAGGCCGCGCCCCAGCATTTT
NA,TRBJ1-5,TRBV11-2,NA,CASSFNEDQPQHF,TGTGCCAGCAGCTTCAACGAGGATCAGCCCCAGCATTTT
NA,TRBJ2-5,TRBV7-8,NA,CASSLASQGPPRETQYF,TGTGCCAGCAGCTTAGCTTCCCAGGGGCCCCCTCGAGAGACCCAGTACTTC
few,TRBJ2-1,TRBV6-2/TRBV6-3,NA,CASSYLMGGEQFF,TGTGCCAGCAGTTACCTGATGGGGGGTGAGCAGTTCTTC
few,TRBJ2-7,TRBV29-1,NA,CSGGQDYEQYF,TGCAGCGGTGGACAAGACTACGAGCAGTACTTC
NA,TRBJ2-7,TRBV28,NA,CASSRYPDPTYEQYF,TGTGCCAGCAGCCGCTACCCAGATCCCACCTACGAGCAGTACTTC
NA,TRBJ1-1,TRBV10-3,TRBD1,CAISESDRATEAFF,TGTGCCATCAGTGAGTCTGACAGGGCCACTGAAGCTTTCTTT
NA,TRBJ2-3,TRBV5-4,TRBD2,CASSRGLAEITDTQYF,TGTGCCAGCAGCCGCGGACTAGCGGAGATCACAGATACGCAGTATTTT
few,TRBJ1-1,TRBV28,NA,CASRENTEAFF,TGTGCCAGCAGAGAGAACACTGAAGCTTTCTTT
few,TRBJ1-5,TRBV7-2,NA,CASSFASRSQPQHF,TGTGCCAGCAGCTTCGCTAGTCGGAGCCAGCCCCAGCATTTT
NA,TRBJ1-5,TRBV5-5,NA,CASSLVQGGNQPQHF,TGTGCCAGCAGCTTGGTACAGGGCGGCAATCAGCCCCAGCATTTT
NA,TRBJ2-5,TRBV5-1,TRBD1,CASSWTGILVGRETQYF,TGCGCCAGCAGCTGGACAGGGATACTAGTGGGACGCGAGACCCAGTACTTC
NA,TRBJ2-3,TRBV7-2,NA,CASSPDRLSTDTQYF,TGTGCCAGCAGCCCCGACAGGTTGAGCACAGATACGCAGTATTTT
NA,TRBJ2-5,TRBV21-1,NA,CASSRRKGYPRFKVAQYF,TGTGCCAGCAGCCGACGGAAGGGCTACCCCAGGTTCAAGGTGGCCCAGTACTTC
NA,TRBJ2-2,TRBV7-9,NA,CASSLRGADNTGELFF,TGTGCCAGCAGCCTGCGCGGAGCGGACAACACCGGGGAGCTGTTTTTT
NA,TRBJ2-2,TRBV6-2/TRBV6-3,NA,CASSWAVIGTGELFF,TGTGCCAGCAGTTGGGCGGTGATAGGAACCGGGGAGCTGTTTTTT
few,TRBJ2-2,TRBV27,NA,CASSSGIRLFF,TGTGCCAGCAGTTCGGGGATACGGTTGTTTTTT
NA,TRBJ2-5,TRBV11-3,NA,CASSSDGGGGETQYF,TGTGCCAGCAGCTCCGACGGGGGAGGAGGAGAGACCCAGTACTTC
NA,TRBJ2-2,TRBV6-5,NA,CASSYVRASTGELFF,TGTGCCAGCAGTTACGTCAGGGCGTCCACCGGGGAGCTGTTTTTT
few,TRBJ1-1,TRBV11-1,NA,CASSSTWGMNTEAFF,TGTGCCAGCAGCTCCACGTGGGGCATGAACACTGAAGCTTTCTTT
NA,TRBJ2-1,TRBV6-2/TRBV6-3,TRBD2,CASRSGINEQFF,TGTGCCAGCAGAAGCGGGATCAATGAGCAGTTCTTC
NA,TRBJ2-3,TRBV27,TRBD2,CASRREGTDTQYF,TGTGCCAGCAGGCGGGAGGGCACAGATACGCAGTATTTT
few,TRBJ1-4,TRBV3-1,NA,CASSPRTARSSEKLFF,TGTGCCAGCAGCCCCCGGACGGCGCGCTCGAGTGAAAAACTGTTTTTT
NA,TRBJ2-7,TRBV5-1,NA,CASSLGGYEQYF,TGCGCCAGCAGCTTGGGGGGATACGAGCAGTACTTC
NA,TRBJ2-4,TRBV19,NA,CASSPRANLQNIQYF,TGTGCCAGTAGTCCACGGGCCAACCTACAAAACATTCAGTACTTC
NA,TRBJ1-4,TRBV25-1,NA,CASTPTEGKLFF,TGTGCCAGCACCCCAACGGAGGGAAAACTGTTTTTT
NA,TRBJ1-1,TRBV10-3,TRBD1,CAITPGQGVAEAFF,TGTGCCATCACTCCGGGACAGGGGGTTGCTGAAGCTTTCTTT
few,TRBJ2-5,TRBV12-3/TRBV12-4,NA,CASSLQQETQYF,TGTGCCAGCAGTTTGCAGCAAGAGACCCAGTACTTC
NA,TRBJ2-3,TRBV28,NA,CASSSPGQRSDRQYF,TGTGCCAGCAGTTCCCCGGGGCAGCGAAGCGACAGGCAGTATTTT
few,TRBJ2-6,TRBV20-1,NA,CSAPTGANVLTF,TGCAGTGCCCCCACTGGGGCCAACGTCCTGACTTTC
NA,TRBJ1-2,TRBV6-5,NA,CASSYSKQGNYGYTF,TGTGCCAGCAGTTACTCGAAACAGGGCAACTATGGCTACACCTTC
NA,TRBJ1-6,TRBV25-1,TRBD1,CASSEQGAQSHYNSPLHF,TGTGCCAGCAGTGAACAGGGGGCTCAGTCCCATTATAATTCACCCCTCCACTTT
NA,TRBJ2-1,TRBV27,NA,CASSGWEGDNEQFF,TGTGCCAGCAGTGGGTGGGAGGGGGACAATGAGCAGTTCTTC
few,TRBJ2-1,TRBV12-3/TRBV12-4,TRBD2,CASSRGGDDFF,TGTGCCAGCAGCCGTGGGGGGGACGATTTCTTC
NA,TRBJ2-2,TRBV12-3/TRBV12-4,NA,CASRGPGQGELFF,TGTGCCAGCCGAGGGCCGGGACAAGGGGAGCTGTTTTTT
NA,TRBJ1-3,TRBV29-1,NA,CSAGTSSGNTIYF,TGCAGCGCCGGGACAAGCTCTGGAAACACCATATATTTT
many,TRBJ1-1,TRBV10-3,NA,CATRFDGNTEAFF,TGTGCCACCCGATTCGACGGGAACACTGAAGCTTTCTTT
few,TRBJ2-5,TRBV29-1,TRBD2,CSVEDGLAGGETQYF,TGCAGCGTTGAAGATGGTCTAGCGGGAGGAGAGACCCAGTACTTC
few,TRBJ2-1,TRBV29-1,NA,CSVSRDFYNEQFF,TGCAGCGTTAGCAGGGACTTCTACAATGAGCAGTTCTTC
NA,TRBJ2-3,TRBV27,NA,CASSLRGGTDTQYF,TGTGCCAGCAGTTTACGGGGCGGCACAGATACGCAGTATTTT
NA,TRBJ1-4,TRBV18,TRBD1,CASSATQTGVNEKLFF,TGTGCCAGCTCGGCGACTCAGACAGGGGTTAATGAAAAACTGTTTTTT
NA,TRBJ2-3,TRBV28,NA,CASSLRELGTDTQYF,TGTGCCAGCAGTTTGAGGGAGCTGGGCACAGATACGCAGTATTTT